This TCR beta chain was recovered during a study of shared clonotypes between healthy human individuals. Across the study: A donor's plate count was three for CD4 naive and three for CD4 memory; CD8 naive had two and CD8 memory one.

The CDR3 sequence is 13 residues long. The junction had 0 bases not matched to a gene; V was cut back by 4 bases and J by 2 bases. Germline lookup yields CDR1 SNHLY and CDR2 FYNNEI. Template for every sorted-subset replicate PCR totaled about 200 ng DNA, approximately 30,000 T cell genomes. Some clones are missing from TCRdb's copy, which holds only in-frame ones; the method was immunoSEQ multiplex PCR. Of fewer than 1.8 million clones in the sample, approximately 98.5% were seen once. Study-level results: Represented diversity (both genetic and exposure-history) was limited by the small number of donors. All-four-donor shared clonotypes had higher generation probabilities than non-shared clonotypes did.

With regard to this clone: Its antigen is unknown. This specimen includes other DNA sequences encoding the same CDR3.

The clonotype was recovered from a man aged 25-45 years in good health. Sequenced material: naive CD4+ T cells sorted from blood. Subset indicated: CD45RA+ positively selected. The chain recombines TRBV2 with TRBJ2-7; 9 bases align to TRBD1. In DNA, the CDR3 is TGTGCCAGCAGTGGACAGGGGGCCTACGAGCAGTACTTC. This gives the protein CASSGQGAYEQYF.